A selection of T cell receptor beta chains follows, all from one sample in a study of shared clonotypes between healthy human individuals. Generated by immunoSEQ multiplex PCR, the TCRdb table keeps only in-frame clones and is missing some. This sample has under 1 million clones, with around 93% found just once. The specimen sequenced was naive CD8+ T cells sorted from blood. The receptors originated from a man aged 30-40 years in good health. CDR3s include the opening cysteine and the closing phenylalanine or tryptophan. A D gene is named only where the DNA matches it firmly. Rows give clone size only sometimes, using once, few, many, or a class for an expanded clone.

V: TRBV27
size: .
D: .
J: TRBJ2-2
DNA: TGTGCCAGCAGTAGTCTTCTAGGGACTCCGGGCACCGGGGAGCTGTTTTTT
CDR3: CASSSLLGTPGTGELFF

V: TRBV7-2
size: .
D: .
J: TRBJ2-7
DNA: TGTGCCAGCAGCCGTTCTCTCTCCTACGAGCAGTACTTC
CDR3: CASSRSLSYEQYF

V: TRBV13
size: .
D: TRBD2
J: TRBJ2-1
DNA: TGTGCCAGCAGCTACGGACTAGCGGCCTACAATGAGCAGTTCTTC
CDR3: CASSYGLAAYNEQFF

V: TRBV27
size: .
D: .
J: TRBJ2-3
DNA: TGTGCCAGCAGTTTAAGGTCCACAGATACGCAGTATTTT
CDR3: CASSLRSTDTQYF

V: TRBV7-2
size: once
D: .
J: TRBJ1-1
DNA: TGTGCCAGCACCTCGGGGGGCCAGCTCCTGAACACTGAAGCTTTCTTT
CDR3: CASTSGGQLLNTEAFF

V: TRBV25-1
size: once
D: .
J: TRBJ2-1
DNA: TGTGCCAGCAGCGGAATATGGGGGCAGTTTTCCAATGAGCAGTTCTTC
CDR3: CASSGIWGQFSNEQFF

V: TRBV27
size: once
D: TRBD2
J: TRBJ2-1
DNA: TGTGCCAGCAGTTTTTTGACTAGCGGGCTGACTTCCTACAATGAGCAGTTCTTC
CDR3: CASSFLTSGLTSYNEQFF

V: TRBV19
size: .
D: .
J: TRBJ2-2
DNA: TGTGCCAGTAGTATATTTAGGGGGATTGCCGGGGAGCTGTTTTTT
CDR3: CASSIFRGIAGELFF

V: TRBV7-9
size: .
D: .
J: TRBJ1-1
DNA: TGTGCCAGCAGCTTAGATAGGGTTGGAGCTTTCTTT
CDR3: CASSLDRVGAFF

V: TRBV10-3
size: once
D: TRBD2
J: TRBJ2-3
DNA: TGTGCCGCACGAGGTGTAGCGGGAGACACAGATACGCAGTATTTT
CDR3: CAARGVAGDTDTQYF

V: TRBV7-9
size: .
D: .
J: TRBJ2-1
DNA: TGTGCCAGCAGCTCTTCCACAGACAATGAGCAGTTCTTC
CDR3: CASSSSTDNEQFF

V: TRBV7-8
size: .
D: TRBD2
J: TRBJ2-7
DNA: TGTGCCAGCAGCTTTGGTGTGGTGGGGACTAGGAGCTACGAGCAGTACTTC
CDR3: CASSFGVVGTRSYEQYF

V: TRBV27
size: .
D: .
J: TRBJ2-7
DNA: TGTGCCAGCGGGTTTTACGAGCAGTACTTC
CDR3: CASGFYEQYF

V: TRBV11-2
size: .
D: TRBD1
J: TRBJ1-1
DNA: TGTGCCAGCAGCTCCCGGACAGGGGGCATGGGTGAAGCTTTCTTT
CDR3: CASSSRTGGMGEAFF

V: TRBV19
size: .
D: .
J: TRBJ2-1
DNA: TGTGCCAGTAGTATTGGGCCGAATGAGCAGTTCTTC
CDR3: CASSIGPNEQFF

V: TRBV7-2
size: .
D: .
J: TRBJ1-2
DNA: TGTGCCAGCAGCCCGGTGGAGGGAATCTATGGCTACACCTTC
CDR3: CASSPVEGIYGYTF

V: TRBV14
size: once
D: .
J: TRBJ1-1
DNA: TGTGCCAGCAGCCAAGAGGCCAGGGGCCCGGGATTCGCTGAAGCTTTCTTT
CDR3: CASSQEARGPGFAEAFF

V: TRBV29-1
size: .
D: .
J: TRBJ2-1
DNA: TGCAGCGAGGGGTTCTCCTACAATGAGCAGTTCTTC
CDR3: CSEGFSYNEQFF

V: TRBV28
size: few
D: TRBD1
J: TRBJ1-5
DNA: TGTGCCAGCAGCAGCGACAGGGACGGGAATCAGCCCCAGCATTTT
CDR3: CASSSDRDGNQPQHF

V: TRBV28
size: .
D: .
J: TRBJ2-1
DNA: TGTGCCAGCAACTACGGGCAGGGGGGGTACAATGAGCAGTTCTTC
CDR3: CASNYGQGGYNEQFF

V: TRBV7-9
size: .
D: .
J: TRBJ2-5
DNA: TGTGCCAGCAGCCAAACACAGACCCAGAACCAAGAGACCCAGTACTTC
CDR3: CASSQTQTQNQETQYF

V: TRBV9
size: .
D: TRBD2
J: TRBJ2-1
DNA: TGTGCCAGCAGCCCCCGAGGAGCGGGACTTTACAATGAGCAGTTCTTC
CDR3: CASSPRGAGLYNEQFF

V: TRBV29-1
size: .
D: TRBD2
J: TRBJ2-2
DNA: TGCAGCGTAGGGACTAGCGGTAACACCGGGGAGCTGTTTTTT
CDR3: CSVGTSGNTGELFF

V: TRBV10-3
size: .
D: TRBD2
J: TRBJ2-7
DNA: TGTGCCATCAGTGAGGAGGCTAGCGGGAATCCCTACGAGCAGTACTTC
CDR3: CAISEEASGNPYEQYF

V: TRBV7-3
size: .
D: .
J: TRBJ2-1
DNA: TGTGCCAGCAGCTTAACGTTGGGACTCTACAATGAGCAGTTCTTC
CDR3: CASSLTLGLYNEQFF

V: TRBV5-6
size: .
D: TRBD1
J: TRBJ2-7
DNA: TGTGCCAGCAGCCAGACAGGGGCCGAGCAGTACTTC
CDR3: CASSQTGAEQYF

V: TRBV10-1
size: .
D: .
J: TRBJ2-1
DNA: TGCGCCAGCAGTGATAGGGGGGCCTCCTACAATGAGCAGTTCTTC
CDR3: CASSDRGASYNEQFF

V: TRBV11-3
size: once
D: .
J: TRBJ2-3
DNA: TGTGCCAGCAGCCAACGCACAGATACGCAGTATTTT
CDR3: CASSQRTDTQYF

V: TRBV29-1
size: .
D: .
J: TRBJ1-2
DNA: TGCAGCGTTGAAGTGAGGAACTATGGCTACACCTTC
CDR3: CSVEVRNYGYTF

V: TRBV28
size: .
D: TRBD1
J: TRBJ2-3
DNA: TGTGCCAGCAGTCTACAGGGGGCGACTAGCACAGATACGCAGTATTTT
CDR3: CASSLQGATSTDTQYF

V: TRBV11-2
size: .
D: TRBD2
J: TRBJ2-1
DNA: TGTGCCAGCAGCTTAGATAGGTTAGGTTCCCGACTAGCGGGACTGTATGAGCAGTTCTTC
CDR3: CASSLDRLGSRLAGLYEQFF

V: TRBV14
size: .
D: TRBD2
J: TRBJ2-7
DNA: TGTGCCAGCAGCCCGGGACGGGGGGACTACGAGCAGTACTTC
CDR3: CASSPGRGDYEQYF

V: TRBV29-1
size: .
D: .
J: TRBJ2-1
DNA: TGCAGCGTTGAAGACAGCATCTTGTCCTACAATGAGCAGTTCTTC
CDR3: CSVEDSILSYNEQFF

V: TRBV28
size: .
D: TRBD2
J: TRBJ2-5
DNA: TGTGCCAGCAGTCACCCTAAGCGGGAACAAGAGACCCAGTACTTC
CDR3: CASSHPKREQETQYF

V: TRBV4-1
size: .
D: .
J: TRBJ2-5
DNA: TGCGCCAGCAGCCAAGAGGGCGGTCAAGAGACCCAGTACTTC
CDR3: CASSQEGGQETQYF

V: TRBV29-1
size: .
D: TRBD2
J: TRBJ2-1
DNA: TGCAGCGTTGAAGAGAAGCGGGACTATGAGCAGTTCTTC
CDR3: CSVEEKRDYEQFF

V: TRBV6-6
size: .
D: .
J: TRBJ1-1
DNA: TGTGCCAGCTCCGCGTCCATGAACACTGAAGCTTTCTTT
CDR3: CASSASMNTEAFF

V: TRBV7-9
size: few
D: .
J: TRBJ2-1
DNA: TGTGCCAGCAGCTTGGGGTTCAATGAGCAGTTCTTC
CDR3: CASSLGFNEQFF

V: TRBV27
size: once
D: .
J: TRBJ2-1
DNA: TGTGCCAGCAGCTTTCCGGCTAGCTCAAATGAGCAGTTCTTC
CDR3: CASSFPASSNEQFF

V: TRBV10-3
size: .
D: .
J: TRBJ1-5
DNA: TGTGCCATCAGTGCCAGGGCAGGGGAGGATCAGCCCCAGCATTTT
CDR3: CAISARAGEDQPQHF

V: TRBV29-1
size: .
D: .
J: TRBJ2-1
DNA: TGCAGCGTTGAGGGAGGCTCCTACAATGAGCAGTTCTTC
CDR3: CSVEGGSYNEQFF

V: TRBV27
size: .
D: TRBD2
J: TRBJ2-1
DNA: TGTGCCAGCCGGGGGGGGTACAATGAGCAGTTCTTC
CDR3: CASRGGYNEQFF

V: TRBV28
size: .
D: .
J: TRBJ2-3
DNA: TGTGCCAGCACTCAGGCGCTAGATACGCAGTATTTT
CDR3: CASTQALDTQYF

V: TRBV7-9
size: .
D: .
J: TRBJ2-7
DNA: TGTGCCAGCAGTGCAGGAGCCTACGAGCAGTACTTC
CDR3: CASSAGAYEQYF

V: TRBV27
size: .
D: TRBD2
J: TRBJ2-7
DNA: TGTGCCAGCAGTAACCGACTAGCGGGATCGCTTTACGAGCAGTACTTC
CDR3: CASSNRLAGSLYEQYF